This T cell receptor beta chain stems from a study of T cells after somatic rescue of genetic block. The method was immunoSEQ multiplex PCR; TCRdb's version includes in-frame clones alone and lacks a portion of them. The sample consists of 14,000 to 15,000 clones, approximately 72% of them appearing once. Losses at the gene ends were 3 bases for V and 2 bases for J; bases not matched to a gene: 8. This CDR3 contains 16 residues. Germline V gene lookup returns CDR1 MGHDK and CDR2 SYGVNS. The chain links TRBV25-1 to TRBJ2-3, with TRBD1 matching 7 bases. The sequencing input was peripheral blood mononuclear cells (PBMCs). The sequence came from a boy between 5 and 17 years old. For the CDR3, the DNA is TGTGCCAGCAGTGACTACAGGGGCTTTTACACAGATACGCAGTATTTT. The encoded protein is CASSDYRGFYTDTQYF.